This paragraph covers one TCR beta chain sequence. The data stem from a study of blood T cell repertoires in COVID-19. Clones were sequenced by immunoSEQ multiplex PCR, and TCRdb holds only the in-frame ones, with some missing. The table has about 240,000 clones, around 89% seen once. Germline CDR1 is GTSNPN and CDR2 is SVGIG (reference sequence). The CDR3 spans 13 residues. The V end lost 2 bases, the J end lost 5 bases, and 13 bases lay between the germline ends. The chain links TRBV30 to TRBJ2-7, with D perhaps matching TRBD1 (5 bases). This TCR came from a woman aged 25 to 39 who had recovered from COVID-19. Sequences were obtained from PBMCs or T cells enriched from blood (not recorded which). The CDR3 loop is CAWSTQGINEQYF. The CDR3 coding sequence is TGTGCCTGGAGTACTCAGGGTATAAACGAGCAGTACTTC. The whole variable domain, remainder taken from reference TRBV30 and TRBJ2-7, is SQTIHQWPATLVQPVGSPLSLECTVEGTSNPNLYWYRQAAGRGLQLLFYSVGIGQISSEVPQNLSASRPQDRQFILSSKKLLLSDSGFYLCAWSTQGINEQYFGPGTRLTVT.